This T cell receptor beta chain was documented in a study of cytomegalovirus exposure and HLA in healthy donors. Primers for the PCR totalled 60 Vbeta and 13 Jbeta. The protocol was immunoSEQ multiplex PCR, while the TCRdb copy is restricted to in-frame clones and leaves out a portion. The data show 200,000 to 250,000 clones, approximately 84% seen once. These donors counted as nominally healthy when sampled, but unrecorded immune exposures were likely. Unmatched junction bases numbered 3, after V lost 4 bases and J lost 7 bases. Germline CDR1 reads SGDLS; CDR2 reads YYNGEE. This CDR3 has 13 residues.

The receptor's source is a woman aged 40-49 years in good health and CMV-seronegative. The chain combines TRBV9 with TRBJ1-3; 9 nucleotides match TRBD1. Sequencing was done on a sample of PBMCs. The DNA for the CDR3 is TGTGCCAGCAGCCCGACAGGGGGTAACACCATATATTTT. As protein: CASSPTGGNTIYF. The full variable domain, with the rest looked up from reference TRBV9 and TRBJ1-3, is DSGVTQTPKHLITATGQRVTLRCSPRSGDLSVYWYQQSLDQGLQFLIQYYNGEERAKGNILERFSAQQFPDLHSELNLSSLELGDSALYFCASSPTGGNTIYFGEGSWLTVV.